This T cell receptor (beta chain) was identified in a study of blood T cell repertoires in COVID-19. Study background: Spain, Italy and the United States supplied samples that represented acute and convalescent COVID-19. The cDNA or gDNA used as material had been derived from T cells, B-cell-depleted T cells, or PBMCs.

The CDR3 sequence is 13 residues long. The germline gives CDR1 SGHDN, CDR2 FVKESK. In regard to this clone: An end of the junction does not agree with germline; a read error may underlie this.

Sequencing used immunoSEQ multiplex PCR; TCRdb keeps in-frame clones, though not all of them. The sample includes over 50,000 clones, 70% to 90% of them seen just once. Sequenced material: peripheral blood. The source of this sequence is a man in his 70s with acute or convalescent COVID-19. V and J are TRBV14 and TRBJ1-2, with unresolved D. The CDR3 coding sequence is TGTGCCAGCAGCCAAGGGTTTGAGACCGCCAGGCCCTTC. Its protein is CASSQGFETARPF.